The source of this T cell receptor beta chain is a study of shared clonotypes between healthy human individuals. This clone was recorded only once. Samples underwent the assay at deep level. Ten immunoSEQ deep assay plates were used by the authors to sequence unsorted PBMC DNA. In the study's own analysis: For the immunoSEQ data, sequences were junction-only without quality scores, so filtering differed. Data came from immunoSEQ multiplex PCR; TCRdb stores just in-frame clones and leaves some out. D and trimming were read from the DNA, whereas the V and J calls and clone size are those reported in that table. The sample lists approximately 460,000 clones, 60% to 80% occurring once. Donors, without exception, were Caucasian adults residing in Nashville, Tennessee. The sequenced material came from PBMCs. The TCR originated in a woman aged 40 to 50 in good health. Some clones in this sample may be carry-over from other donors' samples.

CDR3 loop: CASSFSASGVSYEQYF. CDR3 DNA sequence: TGTGCCAGCAGCTTTAGCGCCTCAGGGGTCTCCTACGAGCAGTACTTC. The chain couples TRBV11-2 to TRBJ2-7; tentative D call: TRBD1 (6 bases). The germline V and J ends were trimmed by 3 bases and 0 bases, with 15 bases remaining between them. Germline V gene sequence: CDR1 SGHAT, CDR2 FQNNGV. This CDR3 has 16 amino acids.